The rows below give T cell receptor beta chains drawn from one sample of a study of shared clonotypes between healthy human individuals. Data came from immunoSEQ multiplex PCR; TCRdb stores just in-frame clones and leaves some out. The sample comprises hundreds of thousands of clones, approximately 95% of which are singletons, and approximately 0.11% rests with the top ten. Sequences were obtained from naive CD8+ T cells sorted from blood. Receptor source: a woman aged 30 to 39 in good health. Both conserved end residues are part of each CDR3. The order of the fields is clone size, J gene, D gene, V gene, CDR3 DNA, CDR3 protein. D genes are given only for firm matches. The size entry is marked missing in some rows and otherwise reads once, few, many or a size class.

size: once
J: TRBJ2-2
D: -
V: TRBV6-5
DNA: TGTGCCAGCAACCCGTGGGGCGTTGGGGAGCTGTTTTTT
CDR3: CASNPWGVGELFF

size: -
J: TRBJ2-7
D: -
V: TRBV13
DNA: TGTGCCAGCAGCTTAGTGCAGTTTGGGGTTTTGGACGAGCAGTACTTC
CDR3: CASSLVQFGVLDEQYF

size: -
J: TRBJ2-1
D: -
V: TRBV5-6
DNA: TGTGCCAGCAGCTTGGACAACGTACTCTGGATGAAGAACAATGAGCAGTTCTTC
CDR3: CASSLDNVLWMKNNEQFF

size: -
J: TRBJ1-3
D: -
V: TRBV9
DNA: TGTGCCAGCAGCGTAGGCGGTGGGACTGGTGGAAACACCATATATTTT
CDR3: CASSVGGGTGGNTIYF

size: -
J: TRBJ2-5
D: -
V: TRBV2
DNA: TGTGCCAGCAGTGAAGTGATATCCGGTGAAGAGACCCAGTACTTC
CDR3: CASSEVISGEETQYF

size: -
J: TRBJ2-7
D: -
V: TRBV28
DNA: TGTGCCAGCAGTTTGATCGGGGGCTACGAGCAGTACTTC
CDR3: CASSLIGGYEQYF

size: -
J: TRBJ2-1
D: -
V: TRBV19
DNA: TGTGCCAGTAGTATAGATCTCGGACTATATAAAAGCTCCTACAATGAGCAGTTCTTC
CDR3: CASSIDLGLYKSSYNEQFF

size: -
J: TRBJ1-4
D: TRBD1
V: TRBV27
DNA: TGTGCCAGCAGTATCGGAACAGGGGGCGATGAAAAACTGTTTTTT
CDR3: CASSIGTGGDEKLFF

size: -
J: TRBJ2-7
D: TRBD2
V: TRBV11-2
DNA: TGTGCCAGCAGCCTGTACGCGGCGGGGGAGGCTTTCTACGAGCAGTACTTC
CDR3: CASSLYAAGEAFYEQYF

size: -
J: TRBJ2-5
D: -
V: TRBV2
DNA: TGTGCCAGCAGTGAGTTCATCCACAGCCAAGAGACCCAGTACTTC
CDR3: CASSEFIHSQETQYF

size: -
J: TRBJ2-7
D: -
V: TRBV15
DNA: TGTGCCACCAAATCGGGACTCATCTCGCACGAGCAGTACTTC
CDR3: CATKSGLISHEQYF

size: -
J: TRBJ1-2
D: TRBD1
V: TRBV12-5
DNA: TGTGCTAGTGGTTTGGACCCCGGGACAGCTGGTGGCTACACCTTC
CDR3: CASGLDPGTAGGYTF

size: -
J: TRBJ2-1
D: -
V: TRBV27
DNA: TGTGCCAGCAGTCAGAGGGACAAGATGAAGTTCTTC
CDR3: CASSQRDKMKFF

size: -
J: TRBJ1-1
D: TRBD1
V: TRBV27
DNA: TGTGCCAGCAGTTTACGCCAGGGGGCGAATGAAGCTTTCTTT
CDR3: CASSLRQGANEAFF

size: -
J: TRBJ2-2
D: -
V: TRBV2
DNA: TGTGCCAGCAGTGTCCCAGGGGAGGGGAACACCGGGGAGCTGTTTTTT
CDR3: CASSVPGEGNTGELFF